This note documents a single T cell receptor (beta chain) sequence. This CDR3 is also generated by other DNA sequences in the sample. Trimming shortened V by 3 bases and J by 7 bases, and 17 bases separated the two germline ends. The germline V gene has CDR1 SGHNT and CDR2 YYREEE (reference sequence). CDR3 size: 14 residues. This sample is drawn from a study of blood T cell repertoires in COVID-19. Turning to the study itself: From the United States, Italy and Spain came samples of acute and convalescent COVID-19. PBMCs, B-cell-depleted T cells, or T cells were the source of the cDNA or gDNA that made up the material.

Original processing notes: How many nucleated cells were present was estimated from reference gene primer amplification. Here immunoSEQ multiplex PCR was the method, and the copy in TCRdb shows in-frame clones only, minus some. V and J calls and clone size are as listed in that table; D and trimming were resolved from the DNA. Among about 200,000 clones, roughly 85% were seen once, and the ten largest hold 4.9%. This receptor was taken from a woman of 80 years or more with acute or convalescent COVID-19. The sequenced material came from peripheral blood. V usage is TRBV5-4 and J usage is TRBJ2-7; TRBD1 is a possible D gene (6 bases). CDR3 sequence (DNA): TGTGCCAGCAGCTCAGAACAGGGAACGAAGGAGCAGTACTTC. Translated: CASSSEQGTKEQYF.